A selection of T cell receptor beta chains follows, all from one sample in a study of blood T cell repertoires in COVID-19. Assay: immunoSEQ multiplex PCR; the TCRdb copy retains only in-frame clones and omits some. The sample comprises around 260,000 clones, roughly 80% of which are singletons, and around 3.9% rests with the top ten. The sample was PBMCs or T cells enriched from blood (not recorded which). The source of these receptors is a young man with acute COVID-19. Both conserved end residues are part of each CDR3. Fields, in order: J gene, V gene, D gene, clone size, CDR3 protein, CDR3 DNA. The D gene is left open where the match is weak. Size is stated for part of the rows, as once, few or many counts, or as a class when the clone is expanded.

TRBJ2-1 | TRBV28 | TRBD2 | - | CASSSPLAGTYNEQFF | TGTGCCAGCAGTTCTCCACTAGCGGGGACCTACAATGAGCAGTTCTTC
TRBJ2-1 | TRBV19 | TRBD2 | once | CASSAAGREYNEQFF | TGTGCCAGTAGCGCAGCGGGACGCGAGTACAATGAGCAGTTCTTC
TRBJ1-1 | TRBV5-4 | - | few | CASSRGAGDATEAFF | TGTGCCAGCAGCCGGGGGGCAGGAGATGCCACTGAAGCTTTCTTT
TRBJ1-5 | TRBV27 | - | - | CASSLSGRDRQPQHF | TGTGCCAGCAGTTTATCCGGCAGGGATAGGCAGCCCCAGCATTTT
TRBJ1-1 | TRBV4-1 | - | - | CASSQVLGVTEAFF | TGCGCCAGCAGCCAAGTTTTGGGCGTCACTGAAGCTTTCTTT
TRBJ2-2 | TRBV21-1 | - | - | CASSPSLPFFANTGELFF | TGTGCCAGCAGCCCTTCCCTCCCGTTTTTTGCGAACACCGGGGAGCTGTTTTTT
TRBJ1-1 | TRBV5-5 | TRBD1 | few | CASSSGGENTEAFF | TGTGCCAGCAGCTCAGGGGGCGAGAACACTGAAGCTTTCTTT
TRBJ1-4 | TRBV19 | TRBD1 | - | CASSGTGQGDEKLFF | TGTGCCAGTAGTGGAACGGGACAGGGAGATGAAAAACTGTTTTTT
TRBJ2-1 | TRBV11-3 | - | - | CASSWGRSSYNEQFF | TGTGCCAGCAGCTGGGGGCGGAGCTCCTACAATGAGCAGTTCTTC
TRBJ2-1 | TRBV18 | TRBD1 | - | CASSPPTGGNEQFF | TGTGCCAGCTCACCGCCCACAGGGGGCAATGAGCAGTTCTTC
TRBJ2-1 | TRBV5-1 | TRBD1 | - | CASSSTMGQGYNEQFF | TGCGCCAGCAGCTCTACCATGGGACAGGGATACAATGAGCAGTTCTTC
TRBJ1-2 | TRBV7-9 | - | - | CASSYGERDGYTF | TGTGCCAGCAGCTACGGGGAGAGGGATGGCTACACCTTC
TRBJ2-1 | TRBV6-5 | TRBD1 | - | CASSYAGTGGYNEQFF | TGTGCCAGCAGTTACGCCGGGACAGGGGGCTACAATGAGCAGTTCTTC
TRBJ1-2 | TRBV6-5 | - | - | CASSYSLGAGVYGYTF | TGTGCCAGCAGTTACTCTCTGGGGGCGGGAGTGTATGGCTACACCTTC
TRBJ2-3 | TRBV5-1 | - | - | CASSFRGDDTQYF | TGCGCCAGCAGCTTCAGGGGGGATGATACGCAGTATTTT
TRBJ1-5 | TRBV4-1 | - | - | CASSQVPTSNQPQHF | TGCGCCAGCAGCCAAGTGCCGACAAGCAATCAGCCCCAGCATTTT
TRBJ2-1 | TRBV11-3 | TRBD2 | once | CASSSRGDEQFF | TGTGCCAGCAGCTCACGGGGGGATGAGCAGTTCTTC
TRBJ1-1 | TRBV15 | - | - | CATSRDVQGTEAFF | TGTGCCACCAGCAGAGATGTACAGGGAACTGAAGCTTTCTTT
TRBJ2-3 | TRBV6-4 | - | - | CASSDQGLYPDTQYF | TGTGCCAGCAGTGACCAAGGACTGTATCCAGATACGCAGTATTTT
TRBJ2-3 | TRBV18 | - | - | CASSPSDRSTDTQYF | TGTGCCAGCTCACCATCGGACAGATCGACAGATACGCAGTATTTT
TRBJ2-1 | TRBV5-8 | - | - | CASSFWSRSSYNEQFF | TGTGCCAGCAGCTTCTGGTCGAGAAGCTCCTACAATGAGCAGTTCTTC
TRBJ1-5 | TRBV7-9 | TRBD1 | - | CASSNDRAAFNSNQPQHF | TGTGCCAGCAGCAACGACAGGGCAGCTTTCAACAGCAATCAGCCCCAGCATTTT
TRBJ2-3 | TRBV5-4 | - | - | CASSLPLTDTQYF | TGTGCCAGCAGCTTGCCTCTCACAGATACGCAGTATTTT
TRBJ1-1 | TRBV24-1 | - | - | CATSEGGAYTEAFF | TGTGCCACCAGTGAAGGGGGGGCTTACACTGAAGCTTTCTTT
TRBJ1-4 | TRBV5-1 | TRBD1 | once | CASSYNEQGGGEKLFF | TGTGCCAGCAGCTATAACGAACAGGGGGGAGGTGAAAAACTGTTTTTT
TRBJ1-6 | TRBV5-5 | - | - | CASSLIGSYNSPLHF | TGTGCCAGCAGCTTGATCGGGTCCTATAATTCACCCCTCCACTTT
TRBJ2-5 | TRBV5-1 | - | - | CASSLEMGPRFETQYF | TGCGCCAGCAGCTTGGAGATGGGGCCCCGGTTCGAGACCCAGTACTTC
TRBJ2-2 | TRBV9 | - | - | CASSPRHTRTGELFF | TGTGCCAGCAGCCCCCGGCATACGAGGACCGGGGAGCTGTTTTTT
TRBJ2-2 | TRBV6-5 | - | - | CASSPVPGELFF | TGTGCCAGCAGCCCCGTCCCCGGGGAGCTGTTTTTT
TRBJ1-1 | TRBV6-5 | TRBD1 | - | CASSYGRQGGLTEAFF | TGTGCCAGCAGTTACGGAAGACAGGGGGGCCTAACTGAAGCTTTCTTT
TRBJ1-4 | TRBV24-1 | TRBD1 | - | CATGTVGKRGEKLFF | TGTGCCACCGGGACAGTCGGAAAACGGGGTGAAAAACTGTTTTTT
TRBJ1-3 | TRBV15 | - | once | CATSRTVDMRGNTIYF | TGTGCCACCAGCAGAACAGTGGACATGAGGGGAAACACCATATATTTT
TRBJ1-2 | TRBV5-4 | TRBD1 | - | CASSLAGQDGYTF | TGTGCCAGCAGCTTGGCCGGACAGGATGGCTACACCTTC
TRBJ2-2 | TRBV7-6 | TRBD2 | - | CASSRLAKNTGELFF | TGTGCCAGCAGCCGACTAGCGAAGAACACCGGGGAGCTGTTTTTT
TRBJ1-6 | TRBV7-3 | TRBD1 | - | CASSLGGEGSPLHF | TGTGCCAGCAGCCTAGGGGGCGAGGGTTCACCCCTCCACTTT
TRBJ2-3 | TRBV9 | - | - | CASSSTGTDTQYF | TGTGCCAGCAGCTCTACAGGGACAGATACGCAGTATTTT
TRBJ1-1 | TRBV6-5 | - | - | CATLGGTNTEAFF | TGTGCCACCTTGGGGGGGACGAACACTGAAGCTTTCTTT
TRBJ1-4 | TRBV19 | - | - | CASSISPGGTTTNEKLFF | TGTGCCAGTAGTATATCCCCGGGAGGTACTACAACTAATGAAAAACTGTTTTTT
TRBJ1-5 | TRBV6-5 | - | - | CALLSRNQPQHF | TGTGCCCTTCTATCCCGGAATCAGCCCCAGCATTTT
TRBJ1-4 | TRBV5-5 | TRBD1 | - | CASSPKYGTANEKLFF | TGTGCCAGCAGCCCAAAATATGGGACAGCTAATGAAAAACTGTTTTTT
TRBJ2-1 | TRBV7-2 | TRBD2 | - | CASSLASSGYNEQFF | TGTGCCAGCAGCTTAGCCTCTAGCGGTTACAATGAGCAGTTCTTC
TRBJ1-1 | TRBV7-2 | - | - | CASSLVVGSYTEAFF | TGTGCCAGCAGCTTAGTGGTCGGGTCGTACACTGAAGCTTTCTTT
TRBJ1-3 | TRBV19 | - | - | CASSPVDNSGNTIYF | TGTGCCAGTAGTCCGGTCGACAACTCTGGAAACACCATATATTTT
TRBJ2-1 | TRBV12-3/TRBV12-4 | - | - | CASSPQLWEQFF | TGTGCCAGCAGTCCACAGCTCTGGGAGCAGTTCTTC
TRBJ1-5 | TRBV5-1 | - | - | CASSSLPGQLNQPQHF | TGTGCCAGCAGCTCCCTCCCGGGACAACTCAATCAGCCCCAGCATTTT
TRBJ1-3 | TRBV5-1 | - | - | CASSRSGDGNTIYF | TGCGCCAGCAGCAGGTCAGGGGACGGGAACACCATATATTTT
TRBJ1-3 | TRBV14 | - | - | CASSQDIVPGNTIYF | TGTGCCAGCAGCCAAGATATAGTCCCCGGAAACACCATATATTTT
TRBJ1-2 | TRBV3-1/TRBV3-2 | - | - | CASSQVARGYTF | TGTGCCAGCAGCCAAGTGGCCCGAGGCTACACCTTC